This T cell receptor (beta chain) was documented in a study of monozygotic twins with inflammatory bowel disease. For each CDR3 protein, TCRdb gives one entry from its re-call of the 5' RACE reads, without DNA. This table holds about 380,000 distinct CDR3 sequences. Each donor had 2.5 ml of blood drawn. The TCR comes from a human donor with ulcerative colitis or Crohn's disease, or a healthy co-twin of an affected twin (not recorded which). Sequenced sample: blood.

The CDR3 here is CASGRLAGGQETQYF. The chain joins TRBV2 to TRBJ2-5; lacking DNA, the TRBD2 call made by TCRdb goes unchecked. Per germline, CDR1 SNHLY and CDR2 FYNNEI. The CDR3 contains 15 residues. Combining the CDR3 with reference TRBV2 and TRBJ2-5 gives the whole variable domain EPEVTQTPSHQVTQMGQEVILRCVPISNHLYFYWYRQILGQKVEFLVSFYNNEISEKSEIFDDQFSVERPDGSNFTLKIRSTKLEDSAMYFCASGRLAGGQETQYFGPGTRLLVL.